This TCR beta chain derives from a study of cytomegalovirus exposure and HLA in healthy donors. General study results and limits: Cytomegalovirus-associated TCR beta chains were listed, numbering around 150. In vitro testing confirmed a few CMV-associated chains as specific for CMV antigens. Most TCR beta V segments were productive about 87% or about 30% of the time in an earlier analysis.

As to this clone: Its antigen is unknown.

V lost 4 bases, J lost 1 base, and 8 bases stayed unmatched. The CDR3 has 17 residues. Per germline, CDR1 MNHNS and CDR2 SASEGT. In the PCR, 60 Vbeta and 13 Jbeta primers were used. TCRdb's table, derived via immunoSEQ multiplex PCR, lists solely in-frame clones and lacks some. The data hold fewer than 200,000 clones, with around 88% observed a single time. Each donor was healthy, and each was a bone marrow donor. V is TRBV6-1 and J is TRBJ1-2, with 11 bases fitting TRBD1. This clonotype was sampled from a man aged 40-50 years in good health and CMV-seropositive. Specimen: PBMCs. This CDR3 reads CASSALGQGARNYGYTF. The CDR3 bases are TGTGCCAGCAGTGCCCTCGGACAGGGGGCGCGTAACTATGGCTACACCTTC.